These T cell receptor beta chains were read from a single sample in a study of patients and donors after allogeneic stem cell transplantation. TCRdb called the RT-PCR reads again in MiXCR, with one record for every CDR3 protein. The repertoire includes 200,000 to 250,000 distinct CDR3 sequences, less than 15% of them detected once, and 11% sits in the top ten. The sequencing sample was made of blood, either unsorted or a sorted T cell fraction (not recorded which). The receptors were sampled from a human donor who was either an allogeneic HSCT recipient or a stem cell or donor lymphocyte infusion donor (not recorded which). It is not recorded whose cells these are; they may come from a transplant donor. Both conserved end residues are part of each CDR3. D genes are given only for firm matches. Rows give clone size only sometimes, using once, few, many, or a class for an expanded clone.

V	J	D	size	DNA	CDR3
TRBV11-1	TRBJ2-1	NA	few	TGTGCCAGCAGCTTCCGGGGTCGAAATGAGCAGTTCTTC	CASSFRGRNEQFF
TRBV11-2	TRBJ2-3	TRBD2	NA	TGTGCCAGCAGCTCCCGACTAGCGGGGGAACTCAGCACAGATACGCAGTATTTT	CASSSRLAGELSTDTQYF
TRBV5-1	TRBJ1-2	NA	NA	TGCGCCAGCAGCTTGGGGACGACGGATCTCTCCGGCTACACCTTC	CASSLGTTDLSGYTF
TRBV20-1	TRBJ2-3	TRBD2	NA	TGCAGTGCTAGAGATGTCAGCGGGAGTACAGATACGCAGTATTTT	CSARDVSGSTDTQYF
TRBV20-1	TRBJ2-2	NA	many	TGCAGTGCTCAGACCAGCCCCCACAAACTAGAAGGCGGGGAGCTGTTTTTT	CSAQTSPHKLEGGELFF
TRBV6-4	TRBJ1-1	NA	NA	TGTGCCAGCAGTACATTCATGAACACTGAAGCTTTCTTT	CASSTFMNTEAFF
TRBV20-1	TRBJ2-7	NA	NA	TGCAGTGCTAGTGTGGGGGGATACGAGCAGTACTTC	CSASVGGYEQYF
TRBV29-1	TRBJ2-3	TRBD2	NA	TGCAGCGTTGAACTAGCGGGAAGCACAGATACGCAGTATTTT	CSVELAGSTDTQYF
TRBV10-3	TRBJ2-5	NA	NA	TGTGCCATCATGTCCGCGACAGCCAAGACCCAGTACTTC	CAIMSATAKTQYF
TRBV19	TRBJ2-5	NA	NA	TGTGCCAGTAGTATGACGGCACAAGAGACCCAGTACTTC	CASSMTAQETQYF
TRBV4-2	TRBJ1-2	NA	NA	TGTGCCAGCTCTCGATCCGGGACGGATTTATACACCTTC	CASSRSGTDLYTF
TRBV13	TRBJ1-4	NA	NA	TGTGCCAGCAGCTTCCGGGACCCTGGGGAAAAACTGTTTTTT	CASSFRDPGEKLFF
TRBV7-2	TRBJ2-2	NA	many	TGTGCCAGCAGCACAACGGGAGCTTGGACCGGGGAGCTGTTTTTT	CASSTTGAWTGELFF
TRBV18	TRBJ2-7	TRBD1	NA	TGTGCCAGCTCACCCCGGACAGGGTGGAACTACGAGCAGTACTTC	CASSPRTGWNYEQYF
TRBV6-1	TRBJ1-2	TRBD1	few	TGTGCCAGCAGTACAGGGGCAGGCTATGGCTACACCTTC	CASSTGAGYGYTF
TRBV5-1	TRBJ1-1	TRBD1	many	TGCGCCAGCAGCTTGGCCGGGAGGGACAGGGGAAACACTGAAGCTTTCTTT	CASSLAGRDRGNTEAFF
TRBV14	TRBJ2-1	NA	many	TGTGCCAGCAGCCAAGGACCCCTGACAGCCCCAAGATACAATGAGCAGTTCTTC	CASSQGPLTAPRYNEQFF
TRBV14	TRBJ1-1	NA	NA	TGTGCCAGCAGCCAACAAATGTTGTCTGAAGCTTTCTTT	CASSQQMLSEAFF
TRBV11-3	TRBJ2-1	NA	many	TGTGCCAGCAGCTTAGGGCAGGGGGGCTACAATGAGCAGTTCTTC	CASSLGQGGYNEQFF
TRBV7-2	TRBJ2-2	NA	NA	TGTGCCAGCAGCTTAAGGACACAACACCGGAACACCGGGGAGCTGTTTTTT	CASSLRTQHRNTGELFF
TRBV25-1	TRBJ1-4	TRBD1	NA	TGTGCCAGCAGTGGTGGGCCGGGACAGGGCACTAATAATGAAAAACTGTTTTTT	CASSGGPGQGTNNEKLFF
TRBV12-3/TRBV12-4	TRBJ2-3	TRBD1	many	TGTGCCAGCAGTTTAGGGGGGACAGGCCAAGATACGCAGTATTTT	CASSLGGTGQDTQYF
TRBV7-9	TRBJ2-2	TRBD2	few	TGTGCCAGCAGCTTAACCGGGACTAGCACCGGGGAGCTGTTTTTT	CASSLTGTSTGELFF
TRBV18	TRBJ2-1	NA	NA	TGTGCCAGCTCACCCCCAACTAGCTATGTGGATGAGCAGTTCTTC	CASSPPTSYVDEQFF
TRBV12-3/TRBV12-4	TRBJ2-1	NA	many	TGTGCCAGCAGTTTAAGGCAGGGACTCTCCTACAATGAGCAGTTCTTC	CASSLRQGLSYNEQFF
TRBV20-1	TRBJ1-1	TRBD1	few	TGCAGTGCTCAGGACAGGGCGAACACTGAAGCTTTCTTT	CSAQDRANTEAFF
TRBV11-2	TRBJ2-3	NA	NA	TGTGCCAGCAGCTTAGGGGGGGCCTGGGGCGGGAGCGCAGATACGCAGTATTTT	CASSLGGAWGGSADTQYF
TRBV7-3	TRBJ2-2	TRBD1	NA	TGTGCCAGCCAACCCGGACAGGTGAACACCGGGGAGCTGTTTTTT	CASQPGQVNTGELFF
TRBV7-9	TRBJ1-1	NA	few	TGTGCCAGCAGCCTTACAGCCGAGAACACTGAAGCTTTCTTT	CASSLTAENTEAFF
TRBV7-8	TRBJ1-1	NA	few	TGTGCCAGCAGCCCTCTGGCGGCCTCGGGGAACACTGAAGCTTTCTTT	CASSPLAASGNTEAFF
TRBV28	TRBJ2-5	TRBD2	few	TGTGCCAGCAGTTTTCAGCAGGGAGGGGAGACCCAGTACTTC	CASSFQQGGETQYF
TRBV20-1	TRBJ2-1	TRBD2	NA	TGCAGTGCCCCTAGCGGGAGGCCCAGAGGGGAGCAGTTCTTC	CSAPSGRPRGEQFF
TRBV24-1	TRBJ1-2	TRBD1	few	TGTGCCACCAGTGACACCGGACAGGGGAACTATGGCTACACCTTC	CATSDTGQGNYGYTF
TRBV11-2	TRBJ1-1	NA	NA	TGTGCCAGCAGCGCTACAGGTTGGTATTCTTCCGAAGCTTTCTTT	CASSATGWYSSEAFF
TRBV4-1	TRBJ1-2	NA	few	TGCGCCAGCAGCCAAGATAGCTACAGCTATGGCTACACCTTC	CASSQDSYSYGYTF
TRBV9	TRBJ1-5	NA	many	TGTGCCAGCAGCGGGAGCCATCAGCCCCAGCATTTT	CASSGSHQPQHF
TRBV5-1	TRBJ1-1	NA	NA	TGCGCCAGCAGCAAGGACAACACTGAAGCTTTCTTT	CASSKDNTEAFF
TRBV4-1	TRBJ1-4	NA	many	TGCGCCAGCAGCCAGGACACCGGGACCGCACGGGGAAAACTGTTTTTT	CASSQDTGTARGKLFF
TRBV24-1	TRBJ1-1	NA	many	TGTGCCACAGGATTGGTGAACACTGAAGCTTTCTTT	CATGLVNTEAFF
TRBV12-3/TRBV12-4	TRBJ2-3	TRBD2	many	TGTGCCAGCAGTCCGGCGGCTAGCGGGGGGAGTGGCACAGATACGCAGTATTTT	CASSPAASGGSGTDTQYF
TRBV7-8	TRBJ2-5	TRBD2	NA	TGTGCCAGCAGCTTATCGGGACTAGCGGGAGGGCTGAGCCTGGAGACCCAGTACTTC	CASSLSGLAGGLSLETQYF
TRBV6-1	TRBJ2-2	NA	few	TGTGCCAGCAGTCCGCGAGGCCAGACCGGGGAGCTGTTTTTT	CASSPRGQTGELFF
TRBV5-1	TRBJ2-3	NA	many	TGCGCCAGCAGCTTTCGACAGGTTGAAGATACGCAGTATTTT	CASSFRQVEDTQYF
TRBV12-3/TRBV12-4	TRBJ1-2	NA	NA	TGTGCCAGCAGTTTCAAGCCTGACAGTGGTGGCTACACCTTC	CASSFKPDSGGYTF
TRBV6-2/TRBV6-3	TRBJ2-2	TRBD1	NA	TGTGCCAGCAGCAAAAGGACAGGGGCGACCGGGGAGCTGTTTTTT	CASSKRTGATGELFF
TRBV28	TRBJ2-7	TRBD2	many	TGTGCCAGCATAGCGGGAGGGCCTCTGTACGAGCAGTACTTC	CASIAGGPLYEQYF
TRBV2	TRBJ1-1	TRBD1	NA	TGTGCCAGCAGTGGGGGGACCTGGACAGGGGAGAACACTGAAGCTTTCTTT	CASSGGTWTGENTEAFF
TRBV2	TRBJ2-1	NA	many	TGTGCCAGTTACCACAGGGTTCGGAATGAGCAGTTCTTC	CASYHRVRNEQFF
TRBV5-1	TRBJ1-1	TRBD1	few	TGCGCCAGCAGCTGGAGGACAGGGGGAGGTGAAGCTTTCTTT	CASSWRTGGGEAFF
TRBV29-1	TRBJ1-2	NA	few	TGCAGCGCCGGAGACCACCTTCAGGGGGGCTACACCTTC	CSAGDHLQGGYTF
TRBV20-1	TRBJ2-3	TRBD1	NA	TGCAGTGCTACTACTTTAGACAGGGAGTTCTCAGATACGCAGTATTTT	CSATTLDREFSDTQYF
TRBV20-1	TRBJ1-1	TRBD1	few	TGCAGTGCTAGAGAGGGACAGCGGAACACTGAAGCTTTCTTT	CSAREGQRNTEAFF
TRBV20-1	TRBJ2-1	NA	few	TGCAGTGCTTTTCAGTTGAAGTGGAATGAGCAGTTCTTC	CSAFQLKWNEQFF
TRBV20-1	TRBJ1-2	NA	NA	TGCAGTGCTCCCCTCAGGGAGCACTATGGCTACACCTTC	CSAPLREHYGYTF
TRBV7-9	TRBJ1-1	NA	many	TGTGCCAGCATCCTGGGCGCGGGGATGAACACTGAAGCTTTCTTT	CASILGAGMNTEAFF
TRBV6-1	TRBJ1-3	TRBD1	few	TGTGCCAGCAGTGAAGCTCACCGACAGGGGGGAAACACCATATATTTT	CASSEAHRQGGNTIYF
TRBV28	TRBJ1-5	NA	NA	TGTGCCAGCAGCACCGACCCGAGGGGGGGGGGCGGCGACAATCAGCCCCAGCATTTT	CASSTDPRGGGGDNQPQHF
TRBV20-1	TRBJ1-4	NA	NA	TGCAGTGCTAGGAGTCAGATTAATGAAAAACTGTTTTTT	CSARSQINEKLFF
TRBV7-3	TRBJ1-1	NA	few	TGTGCCAGCAGCTTATCACCTAGGGACACTGAAGCTTTCTTT	CASSLSPRDTEAFF